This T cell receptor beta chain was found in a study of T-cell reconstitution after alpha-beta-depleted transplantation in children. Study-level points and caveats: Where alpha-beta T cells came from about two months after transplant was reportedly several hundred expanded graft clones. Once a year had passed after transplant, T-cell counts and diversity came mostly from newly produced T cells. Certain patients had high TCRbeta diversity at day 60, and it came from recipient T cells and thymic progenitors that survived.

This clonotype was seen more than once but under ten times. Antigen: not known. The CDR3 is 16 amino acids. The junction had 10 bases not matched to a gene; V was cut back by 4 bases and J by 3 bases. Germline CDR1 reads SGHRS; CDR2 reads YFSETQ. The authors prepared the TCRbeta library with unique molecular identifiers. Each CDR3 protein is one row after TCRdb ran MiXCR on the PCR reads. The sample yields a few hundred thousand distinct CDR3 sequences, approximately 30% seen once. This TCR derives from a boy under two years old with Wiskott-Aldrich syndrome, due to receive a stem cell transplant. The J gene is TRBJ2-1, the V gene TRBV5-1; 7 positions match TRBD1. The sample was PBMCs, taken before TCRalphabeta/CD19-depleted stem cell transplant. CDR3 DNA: TGCGCCAGCAGCAGAACCACAGGGGTCCTCTACAATGAGCAGTTCTTC. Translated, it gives CASSRTTGVLYNEQFF.